This TCR beta chain was profiled in a study of shared clonotypes between healthy human individuals. Naive-designated CD8 cells lacked CD45RO, were positively enriched for CCR7, and omitted terminally differentiated effector memory CD45RA+ cells. The assay was immunoSEQ multiplex PCR, and TCRdb's table has in-frame clones only and misses some. The table shows 1.5 million to 2.5 million clones, with about 95% occurring only once. This CDR3 region has 15 residues. V shed 2 bases and J 5 bases; nucleotides not matched to a gene: 6. Germline V gene lookup returns CDR1 WSHSY and CDR2 SAAADI. The sample consisted of naive CD8+ T cells sorted from blood. The J gene is TRBJ2-3, the V gene TRBV10-2; 8 bases fit TRBD1. The origin of this receptor is a man aged 18 to 29 in good health. CDR3 amino acids: CASSEPGQGGDTQYF. The CDR3 DNA is TGCGCCAGCAGTGAGCCTGGACAGGGAGGAGATACGCAGTATTTT.